The source of this T cell receptor (beta chain) is a study of blood T cells in healthy people across ages. As concerns this clonotype: The target antigen is unknown.

The second PCR ran about 7 to 12 cycles with a sample-barcoded 5' primer and J-beta primers. MiXCR, applied by TCRdb to the 5' RACE reads, yields one record per CDR3 protein. The table records roughly 1.5 million distinct CDR3 sequences, approximately 39% of them present only once. About 10 milliliters was the volume of peripheral blood drawn from each donor. The length of the CDR3 is 13 residues. Germline CDR1 SQVTM, CDR2 ANQGSEA. General study findings and limits: The unknown donor CMV status may have confounded expanded clonotype changes.

The source is a woman aged 18-29 years in good health. The chain has TRBV29-1 and TRBJ1-1; 7 bases fit TRBD1. The sequenced sample was blood. CDR3 sequence reads: CSPDREGVSEAFF. The CDR3 nucleotides read TGCAGTCCCGACAGGGAGGGGGTAAGTGAAGCTTTCTTT.